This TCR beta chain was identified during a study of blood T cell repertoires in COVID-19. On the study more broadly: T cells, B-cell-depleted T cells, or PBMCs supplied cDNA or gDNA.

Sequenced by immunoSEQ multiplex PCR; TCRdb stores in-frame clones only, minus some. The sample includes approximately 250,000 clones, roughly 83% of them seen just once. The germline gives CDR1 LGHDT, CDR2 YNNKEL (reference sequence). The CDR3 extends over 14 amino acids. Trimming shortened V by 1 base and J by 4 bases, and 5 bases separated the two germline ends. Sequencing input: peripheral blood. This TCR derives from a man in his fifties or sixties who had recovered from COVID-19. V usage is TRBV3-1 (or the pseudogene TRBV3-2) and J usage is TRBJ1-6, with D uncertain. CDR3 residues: CASSQGLYNSPLHF. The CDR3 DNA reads TGTGCCAGCAGCCAAGGACTGTATAATTCACCCCTCCACTTT.